The clone carrying this T cell receptor (beta chain) was seen just once. Its antigen is as yet unknown. Source study methods: Filtering differed since immunoSEQ provided only junctions, with no quality scores. Sequencing was performed with immunoSEQ multiplex PCR; in TCRdb, only in-frame clones are kept and a portion is missing. The DNA gave D and trimming, while V, J and clone size come from that table. The table includes about 2,100,000 clones, about 92% detected once. CDR1 and CDR2 (germline): MNHEY, SMNVEV (reference sequence). J lost 6 bases, V lost 6 bases, and 17 bases had no gene match. This CDR3 is 17 amino acids long. The data were taken from a study of shared clonotypes between healthy human individuals. For the study at large: CD8 memory received one plate per donor, CD8 naive two, CD4 memory three and CD4 naive three.

As defined, naive CD8 cells were CD45RO-negative and positively selected for CCR7, with terminally differentiated effector memory CD45RA+ cells excluded. Study-level points and caveats: Across subsets, estimated richness was generally greater for naive than for memory populations.

The sample consisted of naive CD8+ T cells from PBMCs. The chain carries TRBV27 and TRBJ2-1; 7 bases are shared with TRBD1. The receptor comes from a man in his late teens or twenties in good health. Some clones in this sample may be carry-over from other donors' samples. The CDR3 region is CASRFQGDGGQRNEQFF. In DNA form, the CDR3 reads TGTGCCAGCAGGTTCCAGGGGGACGGTGGGCAACGCAATGAGCAGTTCTTC.